This is a list of T cell receptor beta chains from one sample in a study of CXCR3-negative and CXCR3-positive naive CD8 T cells. TCRdb re-called the 5' RACE reads, yielding one record per CDR3 amino acid sequence without DNA. The sample includes around 130,000 distinct CDR3 sequences. The sample consisted of naive CXCR3+ CD8+ T cells from blood. Source of these receptors: a human donor in good health. Some clones in this sample may be carry-over from other donors' samples. Both conserved end residues are part of each CDR3.

V gene,J gene,CDR3 protein
TRBV6-6,TRBJ1-2,CASSDGEYYGYTF
TRBV28,TRBJ1-5,CASSPRQGAYVYSNQPQHF
TRBV7-6,TRBJ2-7,CASGRIGSYEQYF
TRBV29-1,TRBJ1-3,CSGRQTSGNTIYF
TRBV27,TRBJ2-7,CASSYATGYEQYF
TRBV18,TRBJ2-5,CASSPQETQYF
TRBV20-1,TRBJ1-2,CSATGGGGYTF
TRBV28,TRBJ1-1,CASSLNRVWAEAFF
TRBV5-1,TRBJ1-1,CASRPPGSLEAFF
TRBV11-3,TRBJ2-7,CASSPSTDYEQYF
TRBV14,TRBJ2-7,CASSQEGTGAYEQYF
TRBV5-6,TRBJ2-7,CASSYDRHYEQYF
TRBV7-9,TRBJ2-3,CASSLGLPLADTQYF
TRBV28,TRBJ2-1,CATAGGPSYNEQFF
TRBV29-1,TRBJ1-4,CSVGQGLSEKLFF
TRBV7-2,TRBJ2-3,CASSLLAGDTQYF
TRBV7-9,TRBJ1-2,CASSSKMAGNYGYTF
TRBV4-3,TRBJ1-1,CASSQQDRGRSTEAFF
TRBV12-3/TRBV12-4,TRBJ1-2,CASSSTGAGDYGYTF
TRBV6-1,TRBJ2-2,CASRAGQGLGELFF
TRBV7-2,TRBJ2-2,CASSLVTGYPGELFF
TRBV20-1,TRBJ1-1,CSARRSGLNTEAFF
TRBV7-2,TRBJ1-1,CASTTTGGTEAFF
TRBV6-5,TRBJ2-7,CASSYLSSYEQYF
TRBV7-9,TRBJ1-1,CASSLAGFVTEAFF
TRBV13,TRBJ1-1,CASSLRDTEAFF
TRBV5-1,TRBJ1-1,CASSLEGTGAYTEAFF
TRBV4-3,TRBJ2-3,CASSQSGTSASTDTQYF
TRBV7-8,TRBJ2-1,CASSLAPSPEQFF
TRBV27,TRBJ2-7,CASRFSGSYEQYF
TRBV20-1,TRBJ1-2,CSAWTGYGYTF
TRBV11-2,TRBJ2-5,CASSLEPGWETQYF
TRBV12-3/TRBV12-4,TRBJ1-1,CASRDEKIEAFF
TRBV27,TRBJ2-2,CASSLSAGELFF
TRBV12-3/TRBV12-4,TRBJ2-7,CASSPSGVEQYF